This TCR beta chain was sequenced in a study of T cell repertoires in cytomegalovirus infection. Study at large: HLA-C-restricted CMV epitopes, recently identified, and well-studied HLA-B-restricted ones were used by the study. From public TCR beta signatures came an indication of both CMV infection and matching HLA type.

This clonotype was seen at least ten times. The antigen is undetermined. Germline V CDR1 and CDR2: SGHVS, FNYEAQ. The CDR3 has 14 residues. Between the trimmed V and J ends, which lost 1 base and 5 bases, there was a span of 11 bases. Each CDR3 protein gets one entry after TCRdb re-called the reads with MiXCR. The sample yields under 850,000 distinct CDR3 sequences, 30% to 40% seen once. Sequencing used cultured PBMCs, obtained from culture after CMV antigen stimulation. This TCR came from a human donor in good health (CMV status not recorded). Some clones in this sample may be carry-over from other donors' samples. V gene TRBV7-6 combines with J gene TRBJ1-1; TRBD1 might be the D (5 bases). The CDR3 protein is CASSLVGGWTEAFF. CDR3 bases: TGTGCCAGCAGCTTAGTTGGGGGTTGGACTGAAGCTTTCTTT. The complete variable domain, with remaining parts taken from reference TRBV7-6 and TRBJ1-1, reads GAGVSQSPRYKVTKRGQDVALRCDPISGHVSLYWYRQALGQGPEFLTYFNYEAQQDKSGLPNDRFSAERPEGSISTLTIQRTEQRDSAMYRCASSLVGGWTEAFFGQGTRLTVV.